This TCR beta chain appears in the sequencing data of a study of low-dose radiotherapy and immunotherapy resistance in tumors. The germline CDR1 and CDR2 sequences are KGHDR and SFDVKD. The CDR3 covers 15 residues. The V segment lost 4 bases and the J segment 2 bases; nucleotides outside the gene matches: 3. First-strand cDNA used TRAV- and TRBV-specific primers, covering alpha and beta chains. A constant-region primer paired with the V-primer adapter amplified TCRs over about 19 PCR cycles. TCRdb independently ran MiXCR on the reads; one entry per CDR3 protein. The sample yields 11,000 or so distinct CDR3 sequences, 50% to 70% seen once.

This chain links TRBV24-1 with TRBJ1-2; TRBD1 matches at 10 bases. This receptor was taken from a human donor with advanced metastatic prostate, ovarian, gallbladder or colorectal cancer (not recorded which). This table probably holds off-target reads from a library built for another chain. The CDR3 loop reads CATSEPTGGNYGYTF. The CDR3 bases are TGTGCCACCAGTGAACCGACAGGGGGCAACTATGGCTACACCTTC.